Below, 8 T cell receptor beta chains from the same sample are listed, as sequenced in a study of CD8 T cells in Susac syndrome (dated by TCRdb to between 2017 and 2020). Library construction relied on the immunoSEQ multiplex PCR assay. RNA was extracted using the RNeasy kit, and roughly 0.45 to 1 microgram was reverse transcribed with random hexamers. TCRdb reprocessed the public reads (quality trimming at Q25 with fastp, clone calling with MiXCR) and kept in-frame beta chains. Rows with a matching CDR3 protein are joined into one entry that keeps the most common DNA and genes. In all, the sample holds about 150,000 distinct CDR3 sequences, and about 90% of those were seen once. Approximately 0.082% of the sample goes to the ten largest clones. The sequencing input was CD4+ T cells from PBMCs. Every receptor here comes from a human donor in good health.

This CDR3 is CSAGGLGDNYGYTF. The CDR3 DNA is TGCAGTGCTGGGGGGTTAGGGGATAACTATGGCTACACCTTC. V usage is TRBV20-1 and J usage is TRBJ1-2, with a tentative D call TRBD1 (5 bases). V shed 5 bases and J shed 1 base, with 14 bases lying between them. This CDR3 comprises 14 residues. Per germline, CDR1 DFQATT and CDR2 SNEGSKA (reference sequence).

The CDR3 loop reads CASSMRGAGGPGETQYF. CDR3 nucleotide sequence: TGTGCCAGCAGCATGAGAGGAGCGGGAGGGCCCGGGGAGACCCAGTACTTC. The rearrangement links TRBV9 to TRBJ2-5; 10 bases line up with TRBD2. In germline, CDR1 is SGDLS, CDR2 YYNGEE. V was clipped by 4 bases and J by 5 bases; unmatched bases: 14. This CDR3 comprises 17 residues.

The rearrangement links TRBV7-9 to TRBJ1-1, with 7 bases aligning to TRBD1. The CDR3 is 12 residues long. J gave up 7 bases and V 5 bases, and 4 bases lay outside the gene matches. Germline CDR1 reads SEHNR; CDR2 reads FQNEAQ (reference sequence). The CDR3 DNA reads TGTGCCAGCAGCCAGGGGGGCGATGAAGCTTTCTTT. This translates into CASSQGGDEAFF. The full variable domain, with the rest looked up from reference TRBV7-9 and TRBJ1-1, is DTGVSQNPRHKITKRGQNVTFRCDPISEHNRLYWYRQTLGQGPEFLTYFQNEAQLEKSRLLSDRFSAERPKGSFSTLEIQRTEQGDSAMYLCASSQGGDEAFFGQGTRLTVV.

The chain carries TRBV12-3 or TRBV12-4 and TRBJ2-1; 9 nucleotides match TRBD2. The CDR3 extends over 14 amino acids. Losses at the gene ends were 7 bases for V and 5 bases for J; bases not matched to a gene: 6. The CDR3 sequence is CASNPGLANNEQFF. The CDR3 bases are TGTGCCAGCAACCCGGGACTAGCCAACAATGAGCAGTTCTTC.

V and J are TRBV28 and TRBJ1-2; no clear D. Germline V CDR1 and CDR2: MDHEN, SYDVKM. V was trimmed by 5 bases and J by 3 bases, leaving 19 bases between them. The CDR3 covers 16 residues. This CDR3 reads CASSPDPRNSYYGYTF. CDR3 nucleotides: TGTGCCAGCAGTCCAGATCCACGGAATTCCTACTATGGCTACACCTTC.

J is TRBJ1-5 and V is TRBV28; no reliable D call. The V gene's germline CDR1 is MDHEN and CDR2 SYDVKM. CDR3 length equals 12 residues. The V and J ends lost 2 bases and 7 bases respectively, with 6 bases between them. CDR3 nucleotide sequence: TGTGCCAGCAGTTTAGGGGAACAGCCCCAGCATTTT. Protein sequence: CASSLGEQPQHF.

The chain recombines TRBV13 with TRBJ2-1; tentative D call: TRBD1 (5 bases). This CDR3 contains 14 residues. The germline gives CDR1 PRHDT, CDR2 FYEKMQ (reference sequence). V gave up 7 bases and J gave up 3 bases, with 13 bases separating them. The DNA of the CDR3 is TGTGCCAGCAAACCCCTAGGGGACTACAATGAGCAGTTCTTC. Its translation: CASKPLGDYNEQFF.

The chain links TRBV12-3 or TRBV12-4 to TRBJ2-3, with a weak D call TRBD2 (5 bases). This CDR3 has 13 amino acids. Trimming removed 6 bases from V and 4 bases from J, with 11 bases in between. CDR3 DNA sequence: TGTGCCAGCAGCTTGATGGAGGCAGATACGCAGTATTTT. Its translation is CASSLMEADTQYF.